A single sample gave rise to the 25 T cell receptor beta chains below, sequenced in a study of blood T cell repertoires in COVID-19. Assay: immunoSEQ multiplex PCR; the TCRdb copy retains only in-frame clones and omits some. The repertoire consists of roughly 100,000 clones, with approximately 89% occurring once and the leading ten covering roughly a sixth. Material for sequencing was peripheral blood. Every receptor here comes from an elderly woman in a cohort sampled during active COVID-19.

This chain uses TRBV6-5 with TRBJ2-3; D is undetermined. The CDR3 sequence is 12 residues long. The ends were cut back, 6 bases at V and 2 bases at J, with 6 bases in the middle. Germline V lookup: CDR1 MNHEY, CDR2 SVGAGI. In nucleotides, the CDR3 is TGTGCCAGCAGGTTTAACACAGATACGCAGTATTTT. Protein sequence: CASRFNTDTQYF.

V usage is TRBV9 and J usage is TRBJ1-1; D is perhaps TRBD1 (5 bases). The CDR3 has 14 amino acids. Trimming removed 2 bases from V and 1 base from J, with 9 bases in between. Per germline, CDR1 SGDLS and CDR2 YYNGEE. The CDR3, as DNA: TGTGCCAGCAGCGTCGGGGGTCCGAACACTGAAGCTTTCTTT. This encodes CASSVGGPNTEAFF.

The gene calls are TRBV28 and TRBJ1-2; TRBD1 matches at 7 bases. Germline loops: CDR1 MDHEN, CDR2 SYDVKM. The CDR3 has 13 amino acids. With 6 bases clipped from V and 4 bases from J, the junction kept 5 bases outside the gene matches. CDR3 sequence reads: CASSTGQIYGYTF. The CDR3 nucleotides read TGTGCCAGCAGCACGGGACAGATCTATGGCTACACCTTC.

The rearrangement joins TRBV7-6 to TRBJ1-6; D is ambiguous. The CDR3 runs to 14 residues. The germline V gene has CDR1 SGHVS and CDR2 FNYEAQ. V was cut by 3 bases and J by 14 bases, with 17 bases left in between. The CDR3 DNA reads as TGTGCCAGCAGCTTGGGCGGGCTTTATGGGTCCCTCCACTTT. Its protein is CASSLGGLYGSLHF.

This chain links TRBV3-1 (or the pseudogene TRBV3-2) with TRBJ2-7; D may be TRBD1 (6 bases). The CDR3 spans 18 residues. Germline lookup yields CDR1 LGHDT and CDR2 YNNKEL (reference sequence). The V end was cut by 4 bases, the J end by 0 bases, with 22 bases between. CDR3 bases: TGTGCCAGCAGCCCGCCTAAGGACAGCTATAAAAGCTCCTACGAGCAGTACTTC. Residues: CASSPPKDSYKSSYEQYF.

The sample holds one count of this clone. CDR3 protein: CATSDPGQGMGEQYF. CDR3 coding DNA: TGTGCCACCAGTGACCCGGGACAGGGGATGGGGGAGCAGTACTTC. This rearrangement joins TRBV24-1 to TRBJ2-7; 10 nucleotides line up with TRBD1. The V segment lost 4 bases and the J segment 7 bases; nucleotides outside the gene matches: 9. The V gene's germline CDR1 is KGHDR and CDR2 SFDVKD. CDR3 size: 15 residues.

The chain employs TRBV29-1 and TRBJ2-7; 11 bases fit TRBD1. The CDR3 spans 12 residues. Unmatched junction bases numbered 1, after V lost 6 bases and J lost 3 bases. Germline CDR1 SQVTM, CDR2 ANQGSEA. The CDR3, as DNA: TGCAGCGTGGGGACAGGGGGCTACGAGCAGTACTTC. This codes for CSVGTGGYEQYF.

The chain has TRBV4-1 and TRBJ2-2; 8 bases map to TRBD2. There are 14 residues in the CDR3. V shed 1 base and J 6 bases; nucleotides not matched to a gene: 1. In germline, CDR1 is MGHRA, CDR2 YSYEKL. The CDR3, as DNA: TGCGCCAGCAGCCAAGCGGGGGGGGCCGGGGAGCTGTTTTTT. This codes for CASSQAGGAGELFF.

The rearrangement uses TRBV3-1 (or the pseudogene TRBV3-2) and TRBJ2-5, with TRBD2 matching over 9 bases. CDR3 length equals 13 residues. Germline assignment: CDR1 LGHDT and CDR2 YNNKEL (reference sequence). V lost 7 bases and J lost 11; bases outside the gene matches: 11. CDR3 loop: CASTPPERGDQYF. Here the CDR3 DNA reads TGTGCCAGCACCCCCCCCGAGCGGGGGGATCAGTACTTC.

The V gene is TRBV7-9, the J gene TRBJ1-6; D remains ambiguous. Trimming removed 5 bases from V and 8 bases from J, with 7 bases in between. CDR1 SEHNR and CDR2 FQNEAQ come from the germline V gene (reference sequence). The CDR3 runs to 12 residues. CDR3 bases: TGTGCCAGCAGCCGCGTAGATTCACCCCTCCACTTT. Amino acids: CASSRVDSPLHF.

This clone was seen a handful of times. The rearrangement uses TRBV6-5 and TRBJ2-7; D perhaps matches TRBD2 (5 bases). The CDR3 length is 14 residues. CDR1 is MNHEY and CDR2 is SVGAGI in the germline V gene. V was clipped by 8 bases and J by 1 base, with 15 bases between them. In DNA, the CDR3 is TGTGCCAGCCTAGCCGCGGCACCTTCCTACGAGCAGTACTTC. Protein: CASLAAAPSYEQYF.

The rearrangement joins TRBV19 to TRBJ1-4; D not certain. The V end was cut by 5 bases, the J end by 13 bases, with 11 bases between. Germline lookup yields CDR1 LNHDA and CDR2 SQIVND (reference sequence). This CDR3 comprises 11 residues. The CDR3 bases are TGTGCCAGTAGTGCGGAGAGGATACTGTTTTTT. Protein: CASSAERILFF. The variable domain in full, with the rest retrieved from reference TRBV19 and TRBJ1-4, is DGGITQSPKYLFRKEGQNVTLSCEQNLNHDAMYWYRQDPGQGLRLIYYSQIVNDFQKGDIAEGYSVSREKKESFPLTVTSAQKNPTAFYLCASSAERILFFGSGTQLSVL.

This chain links TRBV19 with TRBJ1-6; 9 bases map to TRBD1. V lost 6 bases, J lost 3 bases, and 6 bases stayed unmatched. The CDR3 has 16 amino acids. CDR1 LNHDA and CDR2 SQIVND come from the germline V gene (reference sequence). Here the CDR3 reads CASRGTGQGYNSPLHF. For the CDR3, the DNA is TGTGCCAGTAGGGGAACGGGACAGGGCTATAATTCACCCCTCCACTTT.

This rearrangement joins TRBV7-2 to TRBJ1-2; possible D gene TRBD1, 5 bases. V shed 5 bases and J shed 7 bases, with 26 bases lying between them. The CDR3 runs to 17 residues. Germline CDR1 SGHTA, CDR2 FQGNSA. CDR3 nucleotides: TGTGCCAGCAGCCCCCTACCCCAGGGAAGCCCCTATGGTGGCTACACCTTC. Protein product: CASSPLPQGSPYGGYTF. Together with reference TRBV7-2 and TRBJ1-2, the CDR3 gives the full variable domain: GAGVSQSPSNKVTEKGKDVELRCDPISGHTALYWYRQSLGQGLEFLIYFQGNSAPDKSGLPSDRFSAERTGGSVSTLTIQRTQQEDSAVYLCASSPLPQGSPYGGYTFGSGTRLTVV.

The rearrangement joins TRBV6-6 to TRBJ2-7; TRBD2 matches at 8 bases. There are 18 residues in the CDR3. Germline CDR1 and CDR2: MNHNY and SVGAGI (reference sequence). The V gene end was trimmed by 5 bases and the J gene end by 6 bases; junction bases not matched to a gene: 21. CDR3 DNA: TGTGCCAGCAGTCCCCATCTAACTAGCGGTCTGCGACCTGCCGAGCAGTACTTC. This codes for CASSPHLTSGLRPAEQYF.

The rearrangement joins TRBV28 to TRBJ2-2; 7 bases fit TRBD2. Germline assignment: CDR1 MDHEN and CDR2 SYDVKM. The CDR3 covers 14 residues. J gave up 3 bases and V 7 bases, and 5 bases lay outside the gene matches. The CDR3, as DNA: TGTGCCAGCAAAGGCGGGGGATACACCGGGGAGCTGTTTTTT. Encoded protein: CASKGGGYTGELFF.

The rearrangement links TRBV7-2 to TRBJ2-1, with a possible D match to TRBD1 (6 bases). CDR3 length: 16 residues. The V and J ends lost 1 base and 0 bases respectively, with 10 bases between them. CDR1 and CDR2 (germline): SGHTA, FQGNSA. CDR3 region: CASSLVGASSYNEQFF. Here the CDR3 DNA reads TGTGCCAGCAGCTTAGTGGGGGCCAGCTCCTACAATGAGCAGTTCTTC.

As for this clone: The junction departs from the called germline gene at one end, perhaps through a read error. The same CDR3 is also encoded by other DNA sequences in this sample. The V gene is TRBV6-1, the J gene TRBJ2-7; TRBD2 matches 8 bases. Germline lookup yields CDR1 MNHNS and CDR2 SASEGT. The length of the CDR3 is 14 residues. This CDR3 reads CASSEAGLVNEQYF. Written as DNA, the CDR3 is TGTGCCAGCAGCGAAGCGGGACTAGTCAACGAGCAGTACTTC.

The chain links TRBV5-1 to TRBJ2-7; 12 bases line up with TRBD2. This CDR3 is 14 amino acids long. CDR1 is SGHRS, CDR2 YFSETQ, per germline. The J segment lost 3 bases and the V segment lost 4 bases, leaving 2 bases of the junction unmatched. CDR3 coding DNA: TGCGCCAGCAGCCCGGGACTAGCGGGCTACGAGCAGTACTTC. Residues: CASSPGLAGYEQYF.

CDR3 coding DNA: TGTGCTAGTGGTTTGCCCCTCTCGACAGGGAACTACAATGAGCAGTTCTTC. Its translation is CASGLPLSTGNYNEQFF. This chain connects TRBV12-5 to TRBJ2-1; 7 bases agree with TRBD1. In germline, CDR1 is LGHNT, CDR2 FRNRAP. With 2 bases clipped from V and 3 bases from J, the junction kept 10 bases outside the gene matches. The length of the CDR3 is 17 residues.

The chain has TRBV12-3 or TRBV12-4 and TRBJ2-5, with D maybe TRBD2 (6 bases). Trimming stripped 2 bases from V and 6 bases from J, with 10 bases between. The CDR3 spans 13 residues. In DNA form, the CDR3 reads TGTGCCAGCAGTTTACAGGCGGGAAAGACCCAGTACTTC. This sequence encodes CASSLQAGKTQYF.

Note on this clone: At the DNA level, this CDR3 is encoded by other sequences in the same sample as well. The chain uses TRBV5-1 and TRBJ1-4, with 10 nucleotides matching TRBD1. Germline-derived CDR1 and CDR2 are SGHRS and YFSETQ. Trimming cost V 0 bases and J 7 bases; bases outside gene matches: 0. This CDR3 contains 14 residues. CDR3: CASSLGQGAEKLFF. The CDR3 nucleotides read TGCGCCAGCAGCTTGGGACAGGGGGCTGAAAAACTGTTTTTT.

The chain employs TRBV5-1 and TRBJ1-4, with 8 positions matching TRBD1. The CDR3 is 17 amino acids. Germline values: CDR1 SGHRS, CDR2 YFSETQ. The V and J ends lost 0 bases and 1 base, in that order; junction bases with no gene match: 5. As DNA, the CDR3 is TGCGCCAGCAGCTTGGGTGGACAGGGTGTAACTAATGAAAAACTGTTTTTT. Amino acids: CASSLGGQGVTNEKLFF.

This rearrangement joins TRBV18 to TRBJ1-5, with TRBD1 matching 7 bases. The trim removed 3 bases at V and 3 bases at J, leaving 5 bases unmatched. CDR3 length equals 15 residues. CDR1 KGHSH and CDR2 LQKENI come from the germline V gene. CDR3 in amino acids: CASSPSGGTNQPQHF. DNA of the CDR3: TGTGCCAGCTCACCCTCAGGGGGTACCAATCAGCCCCAGCATTTT.

The chain is built from TRBV25-1 and TRBJ2-7; the match to TRBD1 covers 11 bases. The V gene's germline CDR1 is MGHDK and CDR2 SYGVNS. The CDR3 covers 16 residues. After removal of 3 bases from V and 5 bases from J, the junction contained 9 bases not matched to a gene. The CDR3 DNA follows: TGTGCCAGCAGTGATTCTACCGGGACAGGGGGAAACGAGCAGTACTTC. Protein product: CASSDSTGTGGNEQYF.